The clone carrying this T cell receptor (beta chain) was counted between two and nine times. The sample belongs to a study of blood T cell repertoires in COVID-19. Study summary: Italy, Spain and the United States were the sources of the convalescent and acute COVID-19 samples. PBMCs, B-cell-depleted T cells, or T cells were the source of the cDNA or gDNA that made up the material.

Per the germline V gene, CDR1 is SGHTA and CDR2 is FQGNSA. This CDR3 contains 14 residues. After removal of 5 bases from V and 5 bases from J, the junction contained 3 bases not matched to a gene. As processed by the authors: Reference gene primers were amplified, and this amplification served to estimate nucleated cell counts. Libraries were prepared by immunoSEQ multiplex PCR; TCRdb keeps only in-frame clonotypes and omits some of them. V, J and clone size are taken as reported in that table, and D and trimming were inferred from the DNA itself. The sample includes 130,000 or so clones, approximately 88% of them seen just once.

The source of this sequence is a man in his sixties with acute or convalescent COVID-19. The sample was peripheral blood. V and J are TRBV7-2 and TRBJ2-5; 12 nucleotides align to TRBD2. The CDR3: CASSPGLAGETQYF. CDR3 nucleotides: TGTGCCAGCAGCCCCGGACTAGCGGGGGAGACCCAGTACTTC.